Listed below are T cell receptor beta chains from one sample, sequenced in a study of blood T cell repertoires in COVID-19. Assay used: immunoSEQ multiplex PCR; TCRdb lists only in-frame clones, some missing. The sample records 150,000 to 200,000 clones, about 90% being singletons. Sequencing was performed on peripheral blood. Every receptor here comes from a man over 45 with acute or convalescent COVID-19. The CDR3 runs from the conserved cysteine through the conserved F or W. A D gene is named only where the DNA matches it firmly. Clone size is stated in some rows and not others, as once, few, many or a class when expanded.

v_gene	abundance	d_gene	j_gene	CDR3aa	CDR3nt
TRBV7-9	NA	TRBD2	TRBJ2-5	CASSLVGGQETQYF	TGTGCCAGCAGCTTAGTGGGGGGGCAAGAGACCCAGTACTTC
TRBV2	NA	TRBD1	TRBJ1-5	CASSEVKDRHYSNQPQHF	TGTGCCAGCAGTGAAGTGAAGGACAGGCACTATAGCAATCAGCCCCAGCATTTT
TRBV28	NA	NA	TRBJ1-4	CASTPWGRINEKLFF	TGTGCCAGCACTCCTTGGGGGCGCATTAATGAAAAACTGTTTTTT
TRBV24-1	NA	NA	TRBJ2-3	CATSDVQGISTDTQYF	TGTGCCACCAGTGATGTCCAGGGCATAAGCACAGATACGCAGTATTTT
TRBV7-8	NA	TRBD1	TRBJ1-2	CASSPRTGGVDGYTF	TGTGCCAGCAGTCCCCGGACAGGGGGAGTGGATGGCTACACCTTC
TRBV19	NA	TRBD1	TRBJ2-2	CASSSPGTGHTGELFF	TGTGCCAGTAGTTCACCCGGGACAGGGCACACCGGGGAGCTGTTTTTT
TRBV4-2	NA	TRBD2	TRBJ2-7	CASSQDRLAVEQYF	TGTGCCAGCAGCCAAGACAGGCTAGCGGTCGAGCAGTACTTC
TRBV28	NA	NA	TRBJ1-2	CASNQGGGYTF	TGTGCCAGCAATCAAGGGGGAGGCTACACCTTC
TRBV6-2/TRBV6-3	NA	NA	TRBJ1-2	CASSHGRTVLSTGHTF	TGTGCCAGCAGCCACGGAAGGACAGTTCTTTCAACGGGCCACACCTTC
TRBV7-2	NA	NA	TRBJ2-5	CASSLLPGSGMTGETQYF	TGTGCCAGCAGCTTACTTCCCGGGAGTGGGATGACGGGAGAGACCCAGTACTTC
TRBV5-1	NA	TRBD1	TRBJ2-2	CASSPEGGPRTGELFF	TGCGCCAGCAGCCCCGAAGGGGGCCCCAGGACCGGGGAGCTGTTTTTT
TRBV28	NA	NA	TRBJ2-1	CASSLRGGGYNEQFF	TGTGCCAGCAGTTTACGCGGGGGCGGCTACAATGAGCAGTTCTTC
TRBV30	few	TRBD2	TRBJ2-2	CAWRRGAGELFF	TGTGCCTGGAGACGGGGGGCCGGGGAGCTGTTTTTT
TRBV28	once	TRBD1	TRBJ1-3	CASRPQGSGNTIYF	TGTGCCAGCAGACCACAGGGGTCTGGAAACACCATATATTTT
TRBV5-1	NA	TRBD2	TRBJ2-2	CASSTPSGSRPGELFF	TGCGCCAGCAGCACCCCTAGCGGGAGTCGTCCCGGGGAGCTGTTTTTT
TRBV7-3	NA	NA	TRBJ2-3	CASSLGHSTDTQYF	TGTGCCAGCAGCTTGGGACATAGCACAGATACGCAGTATTTT
TRBV5-6	NA	TRBD2	TRBJ2-5	CASSTQLAGVFETQYF	TGTGCCAGCAGCACACAACTAGCGGGGGTTTTTGAGACCCAGTACTTC
TRBV30	NA	NA	TRBJ1-2	CAWSLGENYGYTF	TGTGCCTGGAGTTTAGGAGAGAACTATGGCTACACCTTC
TRBV9	NA	NA	TRBJ2-2	CASSADTNTGELFF	TGTGCCAGCAGCGCGGACACCAACACCGGGGAGCTGTTTTTT
TRBV18	NA	TRBD2	TRBJ2-1	CASSPPSGRGHEQFF	TGTGCCAGCTCACCCCCTAGCGGGAGAGGTCATGAGCAGTTCTTC
TRBV7-2	NA	NA	TRBJ2-5	CASSSVLGATQYF	TGTGCCAGCAGCTCCGTGTTGGGGGCGACCCAGTACTTC
TRBV7-9	NA	TRBD2	TRBJ2-3	CASSFLAGGINTDTQYF	TGTGCCAGCAGCTTCCTAGCGGGGGGAATAAACACAGATACGCAGTATTTT
TRBV4-2	NA	TRBD2	TRBJ2-2	CASSQVGGRGTGELFF	TGTGCCAGCAGCCAAGTTGGCGGGAGGGGAACCGGGGAGCTGTTTTTT